The sample holds many counts of the clone carrying this T cell receptor beta chain. As yet, its antigen is unknown. The sample originates from a study of early T cells in non-severe SARS-CoV-2 infection. Study at large: Sequencing of bulk RNA from unsorted whole blood was done, without chain pairing. General observations from the study: There was a bias toward anti-spike CD8 responses in VDJdb matching, which missed private and CD4 specificities.

Unique molecular identifiers (one per individual cDNA molecule) were attached. TCRdb re-derived calls from the 5' RACE reads in MiXCR, one entry per CDR3 protein. This sample has approximately 71,000 distinct CDR3 sequences; 12% to 15% occur once, and the top ten carry more than 13%. J gave up 5 bases and V 5 bases, and 5 bases lay outside the gene matches. CDR1 and CDR2 (germline): MNHEY, SVGAGI. This CDR3 has 13 residues. The chain recombines TRBV6-5 with TRBJ1-2, with TRBD1 matching 7 bases. The source of this sequence is an adult who was a healthcare worker with PCR-confirmed SARS-CoV-2 infection or an uninfected control (not recorded which). The sample taken for sequencing was whole blood. CDR3 sequence (DNA): TGTGCCAGCAGTCGGGACAGTCTATATGGCTACACCTTC. This translates into CASSRDSLYGYTF.